This T cell receptor beta chain was sequenced for a study of follicular helper T cells after annual influenza vaccination. Indicated time point: 2014-2015 season, pre-vaccination. This clone was observed a few times. Its antigen is still unknown. Only in-frame clones appear in the TCRdb table, and some are missing; sequencing was by immunoSEQ multiplex PCR. The sample consists of about 10,000 clones, 81% of them appearing once. Whole-study results and caveats: Plasmablast frequency change correlated with clonality change in ICOS+CD38+ cTfh.

J was trimmed by 2 bases and V by 4 bases; bases with no gene match: 7. This CDR3 spans 15 amino acids. Germline assignment: CDR1 MDHEN and CDR2 SYDVKM. J is TRBJ1-2 and V is TRBV28, with 7 bases matching TRBD1. Specimen: CXCR5- memory CD4+ T cells sorted from blood, collected on the day of influenza vaccination. The receptor's source is an adult who received the influenza vaccine. The CDR3 here is CASSSQTGRNYGYTF. DNA for the CDR3: TGTGCCAGCAGTTCCCAGACAGGGAGAAACTATGGCTACACCTTC.